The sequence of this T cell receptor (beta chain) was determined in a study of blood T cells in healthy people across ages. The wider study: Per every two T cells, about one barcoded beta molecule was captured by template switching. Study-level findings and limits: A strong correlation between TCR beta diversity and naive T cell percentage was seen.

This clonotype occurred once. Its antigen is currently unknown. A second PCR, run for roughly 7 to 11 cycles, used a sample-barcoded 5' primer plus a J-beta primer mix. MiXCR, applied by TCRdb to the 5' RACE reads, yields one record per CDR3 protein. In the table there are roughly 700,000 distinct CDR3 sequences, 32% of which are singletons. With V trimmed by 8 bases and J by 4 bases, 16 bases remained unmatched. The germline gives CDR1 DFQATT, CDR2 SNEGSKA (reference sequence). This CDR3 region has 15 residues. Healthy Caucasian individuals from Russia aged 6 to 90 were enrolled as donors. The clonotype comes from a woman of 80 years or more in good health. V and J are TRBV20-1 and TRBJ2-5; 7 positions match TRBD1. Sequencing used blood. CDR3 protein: CSTKLLTGMGETQYF. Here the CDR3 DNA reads TGCAGTACTAAGCTTTTGACAGGGATGGGAGAGACCCAGTACTTC.